This T cell receptor (beta chain) comes out of a study of blood T cell repertoires in COVID-19. Overall study: The United States, Italy and Spain provided the acute and convalescent COVID-19 samples. PBMCs, B-cell-depleted T cells, or T cells provided the cDNA or gDNA that made up the material.

Original handling: Reference gene primer amplification gave nucleated cell count estimates. Clones were read by immunoSEQ multiplex PCR, and TCRdb kept only the in-frame ones, dropping some. V, J and clone size derive from that table, while D and trimming were established from the DNA sequence. Altogether some 180,000 clones are present, around 83% being singletons, with the ten largest covering about 13%. The CDR3 covers 15 residues. Germline lookup yields CDR1 MNHEY and CDR2 SVGEGT. The V gene lost 2 bases and the J gene lost 2 bases, with 13 bases spanning the gap. The sequenced material came from peripheral blood. This chain connects TRBV6-2 or TRBV6-3 to TRBJ2-7; no firm D call. The clonotype originates from a human donor in a cohort sampled during active COVID-19. CDR3 sequence reads: CASSYGLPDTYEQYF. Here the CDR3 DNA reads TGTGCCAGCAGTTACGGGCTACCTGATACCTACGAGCAGTACTTC.